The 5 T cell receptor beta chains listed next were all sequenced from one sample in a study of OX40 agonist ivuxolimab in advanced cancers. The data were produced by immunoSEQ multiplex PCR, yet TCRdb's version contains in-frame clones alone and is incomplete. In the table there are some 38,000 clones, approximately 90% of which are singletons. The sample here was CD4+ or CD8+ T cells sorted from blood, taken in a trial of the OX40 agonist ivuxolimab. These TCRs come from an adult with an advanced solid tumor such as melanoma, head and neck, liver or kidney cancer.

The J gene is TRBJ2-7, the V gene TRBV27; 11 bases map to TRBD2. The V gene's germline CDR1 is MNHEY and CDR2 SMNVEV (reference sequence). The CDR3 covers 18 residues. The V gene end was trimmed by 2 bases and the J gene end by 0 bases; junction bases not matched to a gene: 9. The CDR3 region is CASSLRGLAVRFSYEQYF. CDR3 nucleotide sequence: TGTGCCAGCAGTTTAAGGGGACTAGCGGTACGATTCTCCTACGAGCAGTACTTC.

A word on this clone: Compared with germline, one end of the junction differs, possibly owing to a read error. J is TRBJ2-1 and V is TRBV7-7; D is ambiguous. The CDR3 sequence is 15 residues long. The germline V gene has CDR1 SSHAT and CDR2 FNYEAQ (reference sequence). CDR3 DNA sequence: TGTGCTAGCAGCTTAGGCCCCAGCTCCTACAATGAGCAGTTCTTC. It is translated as CASSLGPSSYNEQFF.

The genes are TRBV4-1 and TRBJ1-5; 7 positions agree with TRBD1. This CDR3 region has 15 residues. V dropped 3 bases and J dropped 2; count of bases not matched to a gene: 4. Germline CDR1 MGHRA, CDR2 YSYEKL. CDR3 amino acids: CASSQEDRGNQPQHF. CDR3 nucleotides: TGCGCCAGCAGCCAGGAAGACAGGGGCAATCAGCCCCAGCATTTT.

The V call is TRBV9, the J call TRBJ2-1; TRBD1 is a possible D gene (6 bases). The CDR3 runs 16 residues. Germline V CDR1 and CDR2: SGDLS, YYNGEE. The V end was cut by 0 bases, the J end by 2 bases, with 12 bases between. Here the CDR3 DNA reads TGTGCCAGCAGCGTAGAGGTGGGGGCACCCTACAATGAGCAGTTCTTC. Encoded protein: CASSVEVGAPYNEQFF.

CDR3: CASSEWGVNTEAFF. The CDR3 DNA reads as TGTGCCAGCAGTGAATGGGGGGTGAACACTGAAGCTTTCTTT. The chain couples TRBV6-1 to TRBJ1-1, with D possibly being TRBD1 (5 bases). The CDR3 runs to 14 residues. CDR1 MNHNS and CDR2 SASEGT come from the germline V gene. The ends were cut back, 2 bases at V and 0 bases at J, with 7 bases in the middle.